The 8 T cell receptor beta chains below all came from one sample that was sequenced in a study of Graves' ophthalmopathy and Graves' hyperthyroidism. The sequenced template was RNA, covering the TCR beta CDR3 region. The library came from an HTBI-primed first-round RT-PCR and a second-round multiplex PCR. From the multiplex PCR reads, TCRdb called clonotypes with MiXCR, one entry per CDR3 protein. Here the sample spans over a million distinct CDR3 sequences, about two fifths being singletons. Sequencing was done on a sample of peripheral blood or thyroid tissue (not recorded which). Receptors originate from an adult man with Graves' hyperthyroidism.

This clonotype has a single count. A much larger clone lies one base from this, so it may be a read error. The chain employs TRBV6-6 and TRBJ1-4; 9 bases line up with TRBD1. V shed 5 bases and J 10 bases; nucleotides not matched to a gene: 5. Germline V gene lookup returns CDR1 MNHNY and CDR2 SVGAGI (reference sequence). The CDR3 totals 13 residues. The CDR3 region has the DNA TGTGCCAGCAGTAGGGGACAGGGTGGAAAACTGTTTTTT. Amino acids: CASSRGQGGKLFF.

The J gene is TRBJ1-6, the V gene TRBV5-1; 8 positions match TRBD1. Trimming cost V 2 bases and J 15 bases; bases outside gene matches: 7. The CDR3 runs to 13 residues. Germline CDR1 reads SGHRS; CDR2 reads YFSETQ. CDR3 sequence reads: CASSLTPGQVLHF. Here the CDR3 DNA reads TGCGCCAGCAGCTTAACGCCGGGACAGGTCCTCCACTTT.

The V and J genes are TRBV29-1 and TRBJ1-5, with a tentative D call TRBD1 (6 bases). The CDR3 sequence is 14 residues long. From germline, CDR1 is SQVTM and CDR2 ANQGSEA. The V and J ends lost 7 bases and 7 bases respectively, with 20 bases between them. The CDR3 region has the DNA TGCAGCGCTGCTCCTCCGGGGCAGGGGCAGCCCCAGCATTTT. As protein: CSAAPPGQGQPQHF.

CDR3 DNA sequence: TGTGCCATCAGTGGGGCCGGCAGACAGGCCTACGAGCAGTACTTC. It is translated as CAISGAGRQAYEQYF. The chain recombines TRBV10-3 with TRBJ2-7, with D possibly being TRBD1 (6 bases). Trimming removed 4 bases from V and 2 bases from J, with 15 bases in between. Germline CDR1 is ENHRY and CDR2 is SYGVKD. The CDR3 has 15 residues.

J is TRBJ1-2 and V is TRBV20-1; 9 bases align to TRBD1. Looked up from germline, CDR1 is DFQATT and CDR2 is SNEGSKA (reference sequence). Trimming removed 8 bases from V and 3 bases from J; junction bases left unmatched: 7. CDR3 size: 13 residues. CDR3 nucleotide sequence: TGCAGTTACGATCGGGACAGGGACTATGGCTACACCTTC. It codes for CSYDRDRDYGYTF.

V gene TRBV11-2 combines with J gene TRBJ2-7; 14 nucleotides align to TRBD2. V shed 7 bases and J 8 bases; nucleotides not matched to a gene: 19. This CDR3 contains 18 residues. The germline CDR1 and CDR2 sequences are SGHAT and FQNNGV. Here the CDR3 DNA reads TGTGCCAGCATCGCAAGGGGGGGGACTAGCGGGAGAGGGTACAAGCAGTACTTC. Protein: CASIARGGTSGRGYKQYF.

The gene calls are TRBV10-2 and TRBJ1-1; D possibly corresponds to TRBD1 (5 bases). CDR3 length equals 16 residues. V lost 3 bases to trimming and J lost 3 bases, with 17 bases between them. Germline V gene lookup returns CDR1 WSHSY and CDR2 SAAADI. The CDR3 loop reads CASSDREVDTYTEAFF. CDR3 DNA: TGCGCCAGCAGTGATCGGGAGGTGGACACCTACACTGAAGCTTTCTTT.

This clonotype came up many times. V usage is TRBV24-1 and J usage is TRBJ1-1; D may be TRBD1 (5 bases). The CDR3 is 13 amino acids. CDR1 KGHDR and CDR2 SFDVKD come from the germline V gene. Between the trimmed V and J ends, which lost 5 bases and 10 bases, there was a span of 16 bases. The CDR3 here is CATSVGVGARAFF. CDR3 nucleotide sequence: TGTGCCACCAGTGTTGGTGTAGGGGCCAGAGCTTTCTTT.